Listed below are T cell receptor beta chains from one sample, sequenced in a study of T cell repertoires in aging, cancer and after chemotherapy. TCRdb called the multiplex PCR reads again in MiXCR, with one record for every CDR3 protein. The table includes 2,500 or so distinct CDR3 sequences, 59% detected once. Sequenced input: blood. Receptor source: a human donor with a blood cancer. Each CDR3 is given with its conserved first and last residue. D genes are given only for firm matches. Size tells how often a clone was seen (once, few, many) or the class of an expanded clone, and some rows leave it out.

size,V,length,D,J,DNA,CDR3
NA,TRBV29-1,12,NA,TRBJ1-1,TGCAGCGCTTATATCGGGTCCACTGAAGCTTTCTTT,CSAYIGSTEAFF
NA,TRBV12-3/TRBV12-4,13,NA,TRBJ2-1,TGTGCCAGCAGTCTTTTTTTCGACGGTGAGCAGTTCTTC,CASSLFFDGEQFF
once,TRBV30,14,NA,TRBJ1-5,TGTGCCTGGACGAGGGGAGGGGGCAATCAGCCCCAGCATTTT,CAWTRGGGNQPQHF
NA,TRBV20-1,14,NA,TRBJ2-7,TGCAGTGCTAGCCCCCCGGACCCTCCCTACGAGCAGTACTTC,CSASPPDPPYEQYF
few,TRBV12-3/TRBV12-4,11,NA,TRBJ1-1,TGTGCCAGCAGTACAGGATCTGAAGCTTTCTTT,CASSTGSEAFF
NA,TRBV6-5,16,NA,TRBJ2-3,TGTGCCAGCAGTTACGAGACGGCTATTAGCACAGATACGCAGTATTTT,CASSYETAISTDTQYF
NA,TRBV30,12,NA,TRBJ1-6,TGTGCCTGGAGTGTGGCAGGGAGTAGGGTACACTTT,CAWSVAGSRVHF
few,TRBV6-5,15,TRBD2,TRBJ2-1,TGTGCCAGCAGTAGCTGGCGGGAGGGATACAATGAGCAGTTCTTC,CASSSWREGYNEQFF